One T cell receptor beta chain is described in this entry. What it recognizes is unknown. This specimen comes from a study of response to subunit inactivated influenza vaccine. TCRdb independently ran MiXCR on the RT-PCR reads; one entry per CDR3 protein. Of under 850,000 distinct CDR3 sequences in the sample, less than 20% were seen once. The V gene's germline CDR1 is SEHNR and CDR2 FQNEAQ (reference sequence). The V gene end was trimmed by 5 bases and the J gene end by 5 bases; junction bases not matched to a gene: 9. The CDR3 totals 16 residues. Findings and caveats of the study: Authors proposed each seasonal influenza vaccination draws in few new T cells.

This chain connects TRBV7-9 to TRBJ2-5; 12 nucleotides align to TRBD2. This clonotype was obtained from a man between 50 and 59 years old who received an inactivated influenza vaccine. The material sequenced was PBMCs from blood, taken 5 days after vaccination. Written as DNA, the CDR3 is TGTGCCAGCAGCCCGGTGGGACTAGCGGGTCCGGAGACCCAGTACTTC. Its protein is CASSPVGLAGPETQYF.